These 4 T cell receptor beta chains originate from one sample sequenced in a study of T-cell reconstitution after alpha-beta-depleted transplantation in children. Unique molecular identifiers were incorporated into the prepared TCRbeta library. TCRdb itself ran the PCR reads through MiXCR, one entry per CDR3 protein. The table records around 250,000 distinct CDR3 sequences, nearly 10% of them present only once. Sequencing used PBMCs from the stem cell graft donor, obtained from the stem cell graft. These receptors were taken from a human donor who donated a stem cell graft to a child with SCID.

This clonotype turned up a few times. This rearrangement joins TRBV27 to TRBJ1-4; TRBD1 matches at 7 bases. The length of the CDR3 is 14 residues. With 3 bases clipped from V and 6 bases from J, the junction kept 4 bases outside the gene matches. Germline values: CDR1 MNHEY, CDR2 SMNVEV (reference sequence). The chain's CDR3 is CASSLTGRYEKLFF. In DNA, the CDR3 is TGTGCCAGCAGTTTGACAGGGCGGTATGAAAAACTGTTTTTT.

This clonotype was detected a few times. The chain links TRBV5-1 to TRBJ2-3; 7 bases match TRBD1. The CDR3 is 16 amino acids. Germline V gives CDR1 SGHRS, CDR2 YFSETQ. Trimming removed 4 bases from V and 4 bases from J; junction bases left unmatched: 12. DNA for the CDR3: TGCGCCAGCAGCCCAATTGTTCGGCAGGGGGCAGATACGCAGTATTTT. Its translation is CASSPIVRQGADTQYF.

There are a few counts of this clonotype. The chain couples TRBV6-5 to TRBJ1-5; D is uncertain. CDR1 is MNHEY, CDR2 SVGAGI, per germline. Trimming shortened V by 6 bases and J by 0 bases, and 18 bases separated the two germline ends. CDR3 length: 17 residues. CDR3 in DNA: TGTGCCAGCAGATACCGGGTCTTATCTTCTAGCAATCAGCCCCAGCATTTT. It specifies CASRYRVLSSSNQPQHF.

This clonotype was seen a single time. One end of the junction is discordant with germline, which a read error may explain. The chain uses TRBV11-2 and TRBJ1-6, with D unresolved. Germline V CDR1 and CDR2: SGHAT, FQNNGV. The CDR3 is made up of 17 amino acids. CDR3 nucleotide sequence: TGTGCCAGCAGCTTTTTTCCCAGTTCCTCCAATAATTCACCCCTCCACTTT. This codes for CASSFFPSSSNNSPLHF. The full variable domain, in which reference TRBV11-2 and TRBJ1-6 provide the parts outside the CDR3, is EAGVAQSPRYKIIEKRQSVAFWCNPISGHATLYWYQQILGQGPKLLIQFQNNGVVDDSQLPKDRFSAERLKGVDSTLKIQPAKLEDSAVYLCASSFFPSSSNNSPLHFGNGTRLTVT.